The next 14 T cell receptor beta chains were all read from a single sample in a study of CD8+CD57+ T cells in acquired aplastic anemia. According to the study, genomic DNA was the template for TCR beta VDJ and CDR3 profiling. Using its own MiXCR run on the reads, TCRdb lists one record per CDR3 protein. The table records 150,000 to 200,000 distinct CDR3 sequences, about two thirds of them present only once. All patients picked for sequencing had shown, by flow cytometry, an expansion of CD8+CD57+ cells. Sequenced: sorted CD4+, CD8+, or CD8+CD57+ T cells (not recorded which) from PBMCs. The source is a human donor with aplastic anemia.

V and J are TRBV6-6 and TRBJ2-5, with 15 bases identical to TRBD2. The V segment lost 2 bases and the J segment 4 bases; nucleotides outside the gene matches: 2. CDR3 length: 16 residues. CDR1 and CDR2 from the germline V gene are MNHNY and SVGAGI (reference sequence). CDR3 in DNA: TGTGCCAGCAGTTACGGGACTAGCGGGAGGTTAGAGACCCAGTACTTC. Encoded protein: CASSYGTSGRLETQYF.

The J gene is TRBJ2-7, the V gene TRBV15; D call uncertain. The V end was cut by 4 bases, the J end by 6 bases, with 19 bases between. Germline assignment: CDR1 LNHNV and CDR2 YYDKDF (reference sequence). CDR3 length: 15 amino acids. CDR3 loop: CATSTTPLGRAEQYF. In nucleotides, the CDR3 is TGTGCCACCAGCACTACCCCGCTAGGTAGAGCCGAGCAGTACTTC.

The rearrangement uses TRBV7-9 and TRBJ2-7; D gene ambiguous. The CDR3 totals 14 residues. Trimming left V 0 bases short and J 5 bases short, with 11 bases between. Germline CDR1 and CDR2: SEHNR and FQNEAQ (reference sequence). In nucleotides, the CDR3 is TGTGCCAGCAGCTTAGCGCCCCCGGCTCACGAGCAGTACTTC. Amino acid sequence: CASSLAPPAHEQYF.

This chain links TRBV19 with TRBJ1-1; 8 bases fit TRBD1. There are 14 residues in the CDR3. V shed 5 bases and J 6 bases; nucleotides not matched to a gene: 8. In germline, CDR1 is LNHDA, CDR2 SQIVND (reference sequence). The CDR3 DNA reads as TGTGCCAGTAGTTCCGACAGGGGTGTCGCTGAAGCTTTCTTT. Its protein product is CASSSDRGVAEAFF. The variable domain in full, completed from reference TRBV19 and TRBJ1-1, reads DGGITQSPKYLFRKEGQNVTLSCEQNLNHDAMYWYRQDPGQGLRLIYYSQIVNDFQKGDIAEGYSVSREKKESFPLTVTSAQKNPTAFYLCASSSDRGVAEAFFGQGTRLTVV.

J is TRBJ1-2 and V is TRBV7-2, with D possibly matching TRBD1 (5 bases). Germline V CDR1 and CDR2: SGHTA, FQGNSA. The CDR3 is made up of 14 amino acids. Trimming shortened V by 1 base and J by 6 bases, and 12 bases separated the two germline ends. In nucleotides, the CDR3 is TGTGCCAGCAGCTTAGACAGGACCTTAAATGGCTACACCTTC. Encoded protein: CASSLDRTLNGYTF.

Turning to this clonotype: The CDR3 carries no conserved terminal phenylalanine or tryptophan, so it likely arises from a read error. Because the CDR3's place on the DNA is in doubt, the DNA is left out and the CDR3 is given as listed by TCRdb. The chain joins TRBV20-1 to TRBJ2-2; TRBD2 is taken as the D call from the table, unchecked against the DNA. Germline CDR1 DFQATT, CDR2 SNEGSKA (reference sequence). The CDR3 length is 15 residues, termini included. The CDR3 spells CSASKGEGHRRGAVV.

The rearrangement joins TRBV24-1 to TRBJ2-3, with 10 bases identical to TRBD1. This CDR3 is built from 15 residues. CDR1 is KGHDR and CDR2 is SFDVKD in the germline V gene. J lost 5 bases, V lost 4 bases, and 5 bases had no gene match. The DNA of the CDR3 is TGTGCCACCAGTGACCTCGGGACAGGGGTAGATACGCAGTATTTT. It specifies CATSDLGTGVDTQYF.

This chain links TRBV2 with TRBJ1-5; no clear D gene. The germline V gene has CDR1 SNHLY and CDR2 FYNNEI. Trimming took off 4 bases at V and 4 bases at J, with 17 bases between the two ends. This CDR3 region has 16 residues. The CDR3 nucleotides read TGTGCCAGCAGTGGGCTAATGAATTTGGCGAATCAGCCCCAGCATTTT. This encodes CASSGLMNLANQPQHF.

This clonotype has only a few counts. The CDR3 nucleotides are TGTGCCAGCAGTGAATCGGACAGGGCGAATAATCAGCCCCAGCATTTT. Translated: CASSESDRANNQPQHF. The chain employs TRBV25-1 and TRBJ1-5; 8 positions match TRBD1. CDR3 length: 16 amino acids. J gave up 4 bases and V 1 base, and 6 bases lay outside the gene matches. The germline gives CDR1 MGHDK, CDR2 SYGVNS. The whole variable domain, filled in from reference TRBV25-1 and TRBJ1-5, reads EADIYQTPRYLVIGTGKKITLECSQTMGHDKMYWYQQDPGMELHLIHYSYGVNSTEKGDLSSESTVSRIRTEHFPLTLESARPSHTSQYLCASSESDRANNQPQHFGDGTRLSIL.

The chain is built from TRBV24-1 and TRBJ2-2; 9 bases map to TRBD1. CDR1 and CDR2 (germline): KGHDR, SFDVKD. The V gene end was trimmed by 7 bases and the J gene end by 3 bases; junction bases not matched to a gene: 5. The CDR3 contains 15 residues. The chain's CDR3 is CATSHRDRDTGELFF. The CDR3 coding sequence is TGTGCCACCAGCCACCGGGACAGGGACACCGGGGAGCTGTTTTTT.

V gene TRBV5-6 combines with J gene TRBJ2-7; D is uncertain. The V end was cut by 4 bases, the J end by 3 bases, with 8 bases between. CDR1 SGHDT and CDR2 YYEEEE come from the germline V gene. This CDR3 spans 12 amino acids. The CDR3 bases are TGTGCCAGCAGCCAATTCCACTACGAGCAGTACTTC. Translating gives CASSQFHYEQYF.

This rearrangement joins TRBV20-1 to TRBJ1-5; a possible D gene is TRBD1 (5 bases). Germline assignment: CDR1 DFQATT and CDR2 SNEGSKA (reference sequence). Deletions cut 3 bases from V and 5 bases from J, with 8 bases between. This CDR3 comprises 12 residues. Here the CDR3 reads CSARSRDQPQHF. The CDR3 DNA reads TGCAGTGCTAGGTCCAGGGATCAGCCCCAGCATTTT.

The J gene is TRBJ2-1, the V gene TRBV27; D gene ambiguous. The CDR3 loop spans 12 amino acids. Germline V gives CDR1 MNHEY, CDR2 SMNVEV (reference sequence). The germline V and J ends were trimmed by 4 bases and 7 bases, with 8 bases remaining between them. As DNA, the CDR3 is TGTGCCAGCAGTTCGTGGACGAATGAGCAGTTCTTC. The encoded protein is CASSSWTNEQFF.

To note about this clonotype: A junction end diverges from the germline sequence, so it may reflect a read error. J is TRBJ1-2 and V is TRBV27, with D possibly matching TRBD1 (6 bases). Germline values: CDR1 MNHEY, CDR2 SMNVEV (reference sequence). CDR3 size: 17 residues. The CDR3 DNA is TGTGCCGGCAGTTTCTGGGAAAAGGACAGCGGTAACTATGGCTACACCTTC. Translated, it gives CAGSFWEKDSGNYGYTF.